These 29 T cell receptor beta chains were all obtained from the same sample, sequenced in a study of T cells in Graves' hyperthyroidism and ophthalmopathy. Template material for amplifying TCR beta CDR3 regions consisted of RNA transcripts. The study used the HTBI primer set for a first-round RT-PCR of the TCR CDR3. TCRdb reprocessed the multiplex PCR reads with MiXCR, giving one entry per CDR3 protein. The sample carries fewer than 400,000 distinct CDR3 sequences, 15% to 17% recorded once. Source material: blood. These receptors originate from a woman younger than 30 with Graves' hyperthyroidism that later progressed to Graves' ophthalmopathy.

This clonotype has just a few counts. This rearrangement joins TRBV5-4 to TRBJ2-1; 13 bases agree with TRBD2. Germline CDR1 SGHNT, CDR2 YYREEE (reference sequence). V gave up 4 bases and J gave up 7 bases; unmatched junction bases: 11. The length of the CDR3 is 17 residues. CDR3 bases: TGTGCCAGCAGCCCTGAGACTAGCGGGGGGACCCGGAATGAGCAGTTCTTC. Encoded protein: CASSPETSGGTRNEQFF.

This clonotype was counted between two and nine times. The CDR3 region is CASSLAPSGQSYEQYF. The CDR3 DNA is TGTGCCAGCAGCTTAGCCCCTAGCGGGCAGTCCTACGAGCAGTACTTC. The rearrangement uses TRBV7-6 and TRBJ2-7; 8 nucleotides match TRBD2. CDR3 length equals 16 residues. J lost 1 base, V lost 0 bases, and 5 bases had no gene match. Germline V lookup: CDR1 SGHVS, CDR2 FNYEAQ.

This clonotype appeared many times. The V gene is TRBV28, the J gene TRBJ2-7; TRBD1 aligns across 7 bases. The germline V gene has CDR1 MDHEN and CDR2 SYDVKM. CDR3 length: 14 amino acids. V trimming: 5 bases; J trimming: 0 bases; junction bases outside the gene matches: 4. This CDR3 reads CASSLQGISYEQYF. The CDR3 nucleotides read TGTGCCAGCAGTCTACAGGGGATCTCCTACGAGCAGTACTTC.

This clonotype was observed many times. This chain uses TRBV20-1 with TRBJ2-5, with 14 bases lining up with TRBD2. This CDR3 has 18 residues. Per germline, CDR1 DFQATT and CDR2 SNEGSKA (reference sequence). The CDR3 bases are TGCGGGGCCCCGAGACTAGCGGGAGGGCCGAAAGGCCAAGAGACCCAGTACTTC. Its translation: CGAPRLAGGPKGQETQYF.

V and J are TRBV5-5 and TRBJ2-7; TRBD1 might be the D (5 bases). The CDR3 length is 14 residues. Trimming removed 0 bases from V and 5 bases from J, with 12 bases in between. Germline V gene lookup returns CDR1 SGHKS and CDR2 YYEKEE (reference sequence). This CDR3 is CASSLGHRSHEQYF. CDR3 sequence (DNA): TGTGCCAGCAGCTTGGGCCACAGGAGCCACGAGCAGTACTTC. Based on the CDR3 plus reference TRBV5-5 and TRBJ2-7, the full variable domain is DAGVTQSPTHLIKTRGQQVTLRCSPISGHKSVSWYQQVLGQGPQFIFQYYEKEERGRGNFPDRFSARQFPNYSSELNVNALLLGDSALYLCASSLGHRSHEQYFGPGTRLTVT.

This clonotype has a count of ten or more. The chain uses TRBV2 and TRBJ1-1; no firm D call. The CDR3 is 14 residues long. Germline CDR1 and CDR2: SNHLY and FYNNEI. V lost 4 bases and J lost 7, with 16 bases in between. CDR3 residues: CASSVYTRTVEAFF. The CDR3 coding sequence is TGTGCCAGCAGTGTGTATACCCGGACTGTTGAAGCTTTCTTT.

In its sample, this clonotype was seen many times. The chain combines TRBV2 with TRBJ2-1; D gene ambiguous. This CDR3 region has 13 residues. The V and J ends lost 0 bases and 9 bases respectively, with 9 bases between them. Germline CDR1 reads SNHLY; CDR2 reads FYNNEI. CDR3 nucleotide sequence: TGTGCCAGCAGTGAAGCGATTAGGGCTGAGCAGTTCTTC. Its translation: CASSEAIRAEQFF.

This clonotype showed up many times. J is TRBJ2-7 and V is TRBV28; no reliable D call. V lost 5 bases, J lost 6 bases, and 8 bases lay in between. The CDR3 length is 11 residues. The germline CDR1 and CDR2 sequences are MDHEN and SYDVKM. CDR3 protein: CASSPFSEQYF. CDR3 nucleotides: TGTGCCAGCAGTCCTTTCAGCGAGCAGTACTTC. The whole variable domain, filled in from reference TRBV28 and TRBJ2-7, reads DVKVTQSSRYLVKRTGEKVFLECVQDMDHENMFWYRQDPGLGLRLIYFSYDVKMKEKGDIPEGYSVSREKKERFSLILESASTNQTSMYLCASSPFSEQYFGPGTRLTVT.

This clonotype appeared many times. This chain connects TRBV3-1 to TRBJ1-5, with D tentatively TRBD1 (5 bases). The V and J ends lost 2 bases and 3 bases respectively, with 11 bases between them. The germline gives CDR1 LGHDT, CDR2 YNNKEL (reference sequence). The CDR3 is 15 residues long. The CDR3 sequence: CASSQRGGVNQPQHF. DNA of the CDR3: TGTGCCAGCAGCCAACGTGGGGGGGTCAATCAGCCCCAGCATTTT.

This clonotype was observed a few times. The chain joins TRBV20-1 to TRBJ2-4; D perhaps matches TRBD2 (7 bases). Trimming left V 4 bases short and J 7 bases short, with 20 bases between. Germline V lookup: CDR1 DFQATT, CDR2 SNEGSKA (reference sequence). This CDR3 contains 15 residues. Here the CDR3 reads CSATEVGGRRNIQYF. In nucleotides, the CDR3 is TGCAGTGCTACAGAGGTCGGGGGGCGAAGGAACATTCAGTACTTC.

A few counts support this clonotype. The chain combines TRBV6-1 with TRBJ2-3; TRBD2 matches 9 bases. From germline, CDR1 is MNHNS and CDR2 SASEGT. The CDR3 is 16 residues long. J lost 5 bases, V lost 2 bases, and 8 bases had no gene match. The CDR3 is CASSELGGRGGDTQYF. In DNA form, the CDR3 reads TGTGCCAGCAGTGAACTTGGCGGGAGGGGTGGAGATACGCAGTATTTT.

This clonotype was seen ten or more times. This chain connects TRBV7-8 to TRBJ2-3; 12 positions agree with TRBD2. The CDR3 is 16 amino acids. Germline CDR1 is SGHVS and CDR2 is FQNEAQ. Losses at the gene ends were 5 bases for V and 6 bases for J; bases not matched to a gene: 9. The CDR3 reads CASSPWTSGVWDTQYF. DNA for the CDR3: TGTGCCAGCAGCCCTTGGACTAGCGGGGTCTGGGATACGCAGTATTTT.

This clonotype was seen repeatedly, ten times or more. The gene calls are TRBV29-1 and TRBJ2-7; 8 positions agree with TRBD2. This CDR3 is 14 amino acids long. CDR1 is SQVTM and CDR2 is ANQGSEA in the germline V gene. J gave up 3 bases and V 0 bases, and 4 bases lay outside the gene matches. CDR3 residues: CSVEDGGDVYEQYF. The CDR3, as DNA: TGCAGCGTTGAAGACGGGGGGGACGTCTACGAGCAGTACTTC.

The CDR3 DNA follows: TGTGCCAGCAGTGGCCTTCTAGGGGCCAACGTCCTGACTTTC. Protein sequence: CASSGLLGANVLTF. The J gene is TRBJ2-6, the V gene TRBV6-2 or TRBV6-3; D unclear. The germline V gene encodes CDR1 MNHEY and CDR2 SVGEGT. The V end lost 5 bases, the J end lost 4 bases, and 9 bases lay between the germline ends. The CDR3 is made up of 14 amino acids.

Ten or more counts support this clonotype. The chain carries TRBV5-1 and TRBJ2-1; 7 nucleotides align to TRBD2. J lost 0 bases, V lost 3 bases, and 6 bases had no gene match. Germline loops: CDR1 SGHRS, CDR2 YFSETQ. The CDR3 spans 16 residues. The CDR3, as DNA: TGCGCCAGCAGCTGGGGGACTACCAGCTCCTACAATGAGCAGTTCTTC. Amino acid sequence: CASSWGTTSSYNEQFF.

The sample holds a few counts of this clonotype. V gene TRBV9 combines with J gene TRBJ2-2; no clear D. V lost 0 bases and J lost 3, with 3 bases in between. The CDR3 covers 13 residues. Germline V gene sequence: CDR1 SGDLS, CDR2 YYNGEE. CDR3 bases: TGTGCCAGCAGCGTAGGGGACACCGGGGAGCTGTTTTTT. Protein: CASSVGDTGELFF.

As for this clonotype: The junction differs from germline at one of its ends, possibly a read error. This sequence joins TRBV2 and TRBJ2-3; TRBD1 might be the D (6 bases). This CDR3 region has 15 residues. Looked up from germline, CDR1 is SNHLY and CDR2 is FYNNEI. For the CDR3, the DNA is TGTGCCAGCAGTGAACAGGGGTACAACACATATACGCAGTATTTT. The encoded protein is CASSEQGYNTYTQYF. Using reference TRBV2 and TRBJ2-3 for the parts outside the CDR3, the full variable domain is EPEVTQTPSHQVTQMGQEVILRCVPISNHLYFYWYRQILGQKVEFLVSFYNNEISEKSEIFDDQFSVERPDGSNFTLKIRSTKLEDSAMYFCASSEQGYNTYTQYFGPGTRLTVL.

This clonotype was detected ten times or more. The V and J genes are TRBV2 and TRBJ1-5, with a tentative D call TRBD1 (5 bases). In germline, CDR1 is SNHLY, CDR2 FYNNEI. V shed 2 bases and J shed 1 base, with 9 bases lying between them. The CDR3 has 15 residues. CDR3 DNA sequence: TGTGCCAGCAGTGAAATGGACACCAGCAATCAGCCCCAGCATTTT. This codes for CASSEMDTSNQPQHF.

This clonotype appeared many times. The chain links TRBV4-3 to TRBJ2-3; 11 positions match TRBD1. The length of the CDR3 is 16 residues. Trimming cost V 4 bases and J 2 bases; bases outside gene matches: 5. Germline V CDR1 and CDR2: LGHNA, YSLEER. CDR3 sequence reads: CASSPRTGGVTDTQYF. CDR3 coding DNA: TGCGCCAGCAGCCCTCGGACAGGGGGCGTCACAGATACGCAGTATTTT.

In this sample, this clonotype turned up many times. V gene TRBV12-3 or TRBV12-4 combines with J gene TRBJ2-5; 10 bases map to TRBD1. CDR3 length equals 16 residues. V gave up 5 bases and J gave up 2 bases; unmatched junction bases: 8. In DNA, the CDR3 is TGTGCCAGCAGTCACCGGGACAGGGGCCCTCAAGAGACCCAGTACTTC. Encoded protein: CASSHRDRGPQETQYF.

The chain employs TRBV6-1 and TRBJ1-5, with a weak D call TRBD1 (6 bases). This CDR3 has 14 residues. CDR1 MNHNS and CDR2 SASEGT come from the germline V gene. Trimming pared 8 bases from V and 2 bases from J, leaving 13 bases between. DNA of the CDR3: TGTGCCAGCTCCCGGGGGGCGGGCAATCAGCCCCAGCATTTT. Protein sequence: CASSRGAGNQPQHF.

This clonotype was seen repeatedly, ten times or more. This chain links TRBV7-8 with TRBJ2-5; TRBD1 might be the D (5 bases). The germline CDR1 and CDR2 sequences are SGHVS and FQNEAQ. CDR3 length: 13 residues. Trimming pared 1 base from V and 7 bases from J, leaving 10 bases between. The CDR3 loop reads CASSLVTQGTQYF. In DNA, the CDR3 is TGTGCCAGCAGCTTAGTGACCCAGGGGACCCAGTACTTC.

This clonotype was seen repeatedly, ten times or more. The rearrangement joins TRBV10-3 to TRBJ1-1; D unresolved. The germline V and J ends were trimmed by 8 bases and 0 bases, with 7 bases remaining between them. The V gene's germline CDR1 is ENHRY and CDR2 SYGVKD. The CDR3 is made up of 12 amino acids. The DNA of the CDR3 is TGTGCCATCTCCACTTTGAACACTGAAGCTTTCTTT. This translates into CAISTLNTEAFF.

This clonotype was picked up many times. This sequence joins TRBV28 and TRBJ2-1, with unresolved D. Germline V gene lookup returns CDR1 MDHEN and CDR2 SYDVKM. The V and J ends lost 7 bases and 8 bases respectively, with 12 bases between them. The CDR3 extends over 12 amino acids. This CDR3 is CASTPDPHEQFF. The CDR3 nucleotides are TGTGCCAGCACCCCCGACCCCCATGAGCAGTTCTTC.

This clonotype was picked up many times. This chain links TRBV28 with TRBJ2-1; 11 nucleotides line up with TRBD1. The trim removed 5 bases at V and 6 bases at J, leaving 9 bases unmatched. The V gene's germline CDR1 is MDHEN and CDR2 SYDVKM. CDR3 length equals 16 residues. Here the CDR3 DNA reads TGTGCCAGCAGTGCCTCCGGGACAGGGGGGGGCAATGAGCAGTTCTTC. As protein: CASSASGTGGGNEQFF.

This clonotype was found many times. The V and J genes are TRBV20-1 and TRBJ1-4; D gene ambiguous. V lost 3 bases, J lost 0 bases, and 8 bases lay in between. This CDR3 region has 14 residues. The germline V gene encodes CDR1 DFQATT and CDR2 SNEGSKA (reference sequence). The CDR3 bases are TGCAGTGCTAGGCCGGGCGCAACTAATGAAAAACTGTTTTTT. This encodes CSARPGATNEKLFF.

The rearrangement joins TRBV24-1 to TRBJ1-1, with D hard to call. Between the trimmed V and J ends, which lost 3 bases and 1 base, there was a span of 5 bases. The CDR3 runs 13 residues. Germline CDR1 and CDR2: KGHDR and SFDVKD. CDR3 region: CATSDAGNTEAFF. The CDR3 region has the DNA TGTGCCACCAGTGATGCGGGGAACACTGAAGCTTTCTTT.

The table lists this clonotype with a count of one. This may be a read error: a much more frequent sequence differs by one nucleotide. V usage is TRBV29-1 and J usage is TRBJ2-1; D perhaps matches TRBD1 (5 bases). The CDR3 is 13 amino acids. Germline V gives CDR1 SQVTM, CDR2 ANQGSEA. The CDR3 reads CTVQEYSHNEQFF. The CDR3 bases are TGCACCGTACAGGAGTACTCCCACAATGAGCAGTTCTTC.

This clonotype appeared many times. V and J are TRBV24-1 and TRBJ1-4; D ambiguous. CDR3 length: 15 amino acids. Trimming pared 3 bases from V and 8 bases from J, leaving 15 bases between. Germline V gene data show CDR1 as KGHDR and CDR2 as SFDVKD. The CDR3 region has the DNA TGTGCCACCAGTGATGCCTTCGAAGGAGCGGAAAAACTGTTTTTT. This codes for CATSDAFEGAEKLFF.